The subject of this entry is one T cell receptor beta chain. Only in-frame clones appear in the TCRdb table, and some are missing; sequencing was by immunoSEQ multiplex PCR. The data hold roughly 710,000 clones, with approximately 83% observed a single time. This record comes from a study of shared T cell receptors in the human thymus. This CDR3 has 16 amino acids. V was clipped by 0 bases and J by 0 bases, with 9 bases between them. The germline gives CDR1 MGHRA, CDR2 YSYEKL. These data also featured in a second study, about human thymus T cells. This second report adds: Resections were taken during corrective heart surgery, and the thymus tissue came from these. Both thymic and peripheral blood repertoires showed apparently biased V and J usage. Related reports documented highly overlapping thymic repertoires among unrelated individuals.

The rearrangement links TRBV4-1 to TRBJ1-5; D is undetermined. The specimen was thymocytes. This receptor was identified in a girl under three years old with a congenital heart defect. The CDR3 DNA is TGCGCCAGCAGCCAAGATCCACGACTTAGCAATCAGCCCCAGCATTTT. Translated, it gives CASSQDPRLSNQPQHF.